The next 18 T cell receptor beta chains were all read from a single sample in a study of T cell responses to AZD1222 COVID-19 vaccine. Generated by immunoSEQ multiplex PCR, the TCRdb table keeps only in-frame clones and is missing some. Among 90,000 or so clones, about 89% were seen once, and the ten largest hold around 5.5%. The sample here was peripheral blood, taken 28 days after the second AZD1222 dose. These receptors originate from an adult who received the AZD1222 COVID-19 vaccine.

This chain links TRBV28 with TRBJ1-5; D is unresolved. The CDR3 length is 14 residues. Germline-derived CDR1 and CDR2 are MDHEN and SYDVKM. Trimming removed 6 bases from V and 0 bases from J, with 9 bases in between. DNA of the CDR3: TGTGCCAGCAGCTACAGATATAGCAATCAGCCCCAGCATTTT. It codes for CASSYRYSNQPQHF.

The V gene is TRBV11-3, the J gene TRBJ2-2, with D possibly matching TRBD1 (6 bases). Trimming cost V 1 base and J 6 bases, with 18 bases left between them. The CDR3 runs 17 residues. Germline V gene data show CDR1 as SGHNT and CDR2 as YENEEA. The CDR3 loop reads CASSLAWVQGGAGELFF. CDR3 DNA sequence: TGTGCCAGCAGCTTAGCATGGGTACAGGGTGGGGCCGGGGAGCTGTTTTTT.

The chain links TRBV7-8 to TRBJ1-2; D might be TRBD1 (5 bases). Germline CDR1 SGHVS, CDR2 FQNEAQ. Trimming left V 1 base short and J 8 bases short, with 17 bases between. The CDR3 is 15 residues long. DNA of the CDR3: TGTGCCAGCAGCTTAGGGGGGGGAGAAAGGAGCGGCTACACCTTC. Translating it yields CASSLGGGERSGYTF.

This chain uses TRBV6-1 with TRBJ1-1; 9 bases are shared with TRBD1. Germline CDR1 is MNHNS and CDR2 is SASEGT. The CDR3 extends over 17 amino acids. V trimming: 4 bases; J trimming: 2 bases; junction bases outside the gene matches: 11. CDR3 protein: CASSGTIVQGANTEAFF. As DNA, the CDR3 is TGTGCCAGCAGTGGGACCATTGTACAGGGGGCAAACACTGAAGCTTTCTTT.

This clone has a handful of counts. DNA of the CDR3: TGCAGTGCTAGAGACCGGGGAGGGCTGTTTTTT. Its protein is CSARDRGGLFF. This chain joins TRBV20-1 and TRBJ2-2; a possible D gene is TRBD2 (6 bases). Between the trimmed V and J ends, which lost 0 bases and 13 bases, there was a span of 9 bases. The V gene's germline CDR1 is DFQATT and CDR2 SNEGSKA (reference sequence). This CDR3 is 11 amino acids long.

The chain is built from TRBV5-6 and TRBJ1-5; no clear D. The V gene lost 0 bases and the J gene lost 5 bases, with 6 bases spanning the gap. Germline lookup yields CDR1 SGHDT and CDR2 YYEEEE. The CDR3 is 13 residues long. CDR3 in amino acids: CASSLGGDQPQHF. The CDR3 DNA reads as TGTGCCAGCAGCTTGGGGGGAGATCAGCCCCAGCATTTT.

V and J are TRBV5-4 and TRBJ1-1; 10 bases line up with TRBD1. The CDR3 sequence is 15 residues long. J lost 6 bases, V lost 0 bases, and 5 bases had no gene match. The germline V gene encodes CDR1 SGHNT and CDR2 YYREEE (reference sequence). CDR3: CASSLAGTGEAEAFF. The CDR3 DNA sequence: TGTGCCAGCAGCTTGGCCGGGACAGGGGAGGCTGAAGCTTTCTTT.

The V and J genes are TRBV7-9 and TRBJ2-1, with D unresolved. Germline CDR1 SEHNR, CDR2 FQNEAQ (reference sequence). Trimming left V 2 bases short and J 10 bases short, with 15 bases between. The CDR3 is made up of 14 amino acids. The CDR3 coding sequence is TGTGCCAGCAGCTTAATGGTGGGTCCCGGGGAGCAGTTCTTC. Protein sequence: CASSLMVGPGEQFF.

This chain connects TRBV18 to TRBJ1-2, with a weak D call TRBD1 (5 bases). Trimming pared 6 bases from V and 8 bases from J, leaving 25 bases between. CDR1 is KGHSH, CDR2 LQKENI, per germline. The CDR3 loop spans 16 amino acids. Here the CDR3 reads CASSLSQASGLSGYTF. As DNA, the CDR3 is TGTGCCAGCTCCCTATCACAGGCTTCGGGGTTGAGCGGCTACACCTTC. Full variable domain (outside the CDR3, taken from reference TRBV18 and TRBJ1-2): NAGVMQNPRHLVRRRGQEARLRCSPMKGHSHVYWYRQLPEEGLKFMVYLQKENIIDESGMPKERFSAEFPKEGPSILRIQQVVRGDSAAYFCASSLSQASGLSGYTFGSGTRLTVV.

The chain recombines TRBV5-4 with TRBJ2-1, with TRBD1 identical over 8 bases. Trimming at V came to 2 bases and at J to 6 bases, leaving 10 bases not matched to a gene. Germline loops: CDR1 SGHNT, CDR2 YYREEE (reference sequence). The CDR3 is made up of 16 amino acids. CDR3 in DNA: TGTGCCAGCAGCTTTGGCGGACAGGGAAGCTCCAATGAGCAGTTCTTC. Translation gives CASSFGGQGSSNEQFF. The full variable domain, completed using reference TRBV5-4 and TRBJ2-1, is ETGVTQSPTHLIKTRGQQVTLRCSSQSGHNTVSWYQQALGQGPQFIFQYYREEENGRGNFPPRFSGLQFPNYSSELNVNALELDDSALYLCASSFGGQGSSNEQFFGPGTRLTVL.

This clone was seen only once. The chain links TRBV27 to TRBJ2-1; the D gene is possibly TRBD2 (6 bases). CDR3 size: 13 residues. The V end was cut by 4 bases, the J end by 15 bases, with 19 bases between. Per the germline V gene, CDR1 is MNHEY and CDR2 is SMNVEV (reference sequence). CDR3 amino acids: CASSSGLLWDRFF. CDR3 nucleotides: TGTGCCAGCAGTTCTGGACTACTCTGGGATCGGTTCTTC.

This CDR3 reads CASSYSAAGIYGYTF. The CDR3 nucleotides are TGTGCCAGCAGTTACTCGGCGGCAGGGATTTATGGCTACACCTTC. The chain links TRBV6-6 to TRBJ1-2, with a possible D match to TRBD1 (5 bases). CDR1 and CDR2 from the germline V gene are MNHNY and SVGAGI (reference sequence). The CDR3 consists of 15 residues. Trimming cost V 0 bases and J 5 bases, with 13 bases left between them.

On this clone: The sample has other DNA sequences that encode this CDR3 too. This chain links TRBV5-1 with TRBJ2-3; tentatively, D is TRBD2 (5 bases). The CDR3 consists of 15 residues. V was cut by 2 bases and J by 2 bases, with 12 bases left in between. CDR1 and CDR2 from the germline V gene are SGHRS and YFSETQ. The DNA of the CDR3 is TGCGCCAGCAGCTTTGGGCAGACTAACACAGATACGCAGTATTTT. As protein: CASSFGQTNTDTQYF.

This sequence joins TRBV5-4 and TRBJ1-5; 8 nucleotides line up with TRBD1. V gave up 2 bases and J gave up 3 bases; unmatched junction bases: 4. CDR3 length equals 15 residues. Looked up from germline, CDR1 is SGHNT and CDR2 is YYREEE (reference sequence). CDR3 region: CASSFDRGPNQPQHF. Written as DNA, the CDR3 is TGTGCCAGCAGCTTCGACAGGGGACCCAATCAGCCCCAGCATTTT.

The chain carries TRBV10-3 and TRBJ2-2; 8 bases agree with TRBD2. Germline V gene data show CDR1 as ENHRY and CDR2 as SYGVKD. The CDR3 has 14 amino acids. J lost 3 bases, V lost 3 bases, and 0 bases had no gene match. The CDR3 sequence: CAISELADTGELFF. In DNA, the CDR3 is TGTGCCATCAGTGAACTAGCGGACACCGGGGAGCTGTTTTTT.

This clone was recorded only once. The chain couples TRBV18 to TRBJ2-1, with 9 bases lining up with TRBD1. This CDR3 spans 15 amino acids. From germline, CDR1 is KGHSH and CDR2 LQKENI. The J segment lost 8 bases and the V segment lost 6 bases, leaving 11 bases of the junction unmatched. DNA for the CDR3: TGTGCCAGCTCGCAGGACCGGGACAGGGTGGATGAGCAGTTCTTC. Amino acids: CASSQDRDRVDEQFF.

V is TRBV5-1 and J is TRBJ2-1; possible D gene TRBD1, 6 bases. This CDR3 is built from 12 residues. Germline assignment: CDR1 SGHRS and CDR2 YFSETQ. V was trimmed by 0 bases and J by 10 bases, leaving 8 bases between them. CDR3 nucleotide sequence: TGCGCCAGCAGCTTGGCTGACAGGGAGCAGTTCTTC. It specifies CASSLADREQFF.

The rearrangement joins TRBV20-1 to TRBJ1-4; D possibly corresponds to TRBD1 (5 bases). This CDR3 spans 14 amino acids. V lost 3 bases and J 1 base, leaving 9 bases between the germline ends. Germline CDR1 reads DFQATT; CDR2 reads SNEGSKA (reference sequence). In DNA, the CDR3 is TGCAGTGCTAGTCCCCAGGGAACTAATGAAAAACTGTTTTTT. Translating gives CSASPQGTNEKLFF.